These 10 T cell receptor beta chains were all obtained from the same sample, sequenced in a study of control samples from healthy donors and cancer patients. Libraries were prepared by immunoSEQ multiplex PCR; TCRdb keeps only in-frame clonotypes and omits some of them. The sample has approximately 100,000 clones, roughly 90% seen once. Sequencing was done on a sample of blood. These receptors were collected from a human donor in good health. The donor label of this sample is uncertain.

The chain has TRBV5-1 and TRBJ2-3, with D unresolved. CDR1 and CDR2 from the germline V gene are SGHRS and YFSETQ. Trimming took off 4 bases at V and 3 bases at J, with 6 bases between the two ends. This CDR3 has 12 amino acids. CDR3 in amino acids: CASSHKTDTQYF. The CDR3 region has the DNA TGCGCCAGCAGCCACAAAACAGATACGCAGTATTTT.

This chain connects TRBV4-1 to TRBJ2-1, with a possible D match to TRBD2 (5 bases). CDR1 is MGHRA and CDR2 is YSYEKL in the germline V gene. The V end lost 1 base, the J end lost 2 bases, and 9 bases lay between the germline ends. The CDR3 runs 15 residues. The DNA of the CDR3 is TGCGCCAGCAGCCAAGTATACGGGGCCTACAATGAGCAGTTCTTC. Amino acids: CASSQVYGAYNEQFF.

V gene TRBV4-2 combines with J gene TRBJ2-5; D not certain. CDR3 length equals 14 residues. Trimming removed 0 bases from V and 4 bases from J, with 9 bases in between. CDR1 and CDR2 (germline): LGHNA, YNFKEQ. DNA for the CDR3: TGTGCCAGCAGCCAAGATAGTGGCGGAGAGACCCAGTACTTC. Amino acids: CASSQDSGGETQYF.

This clone appeared a few times. The chain joins TRBV7-9 to TRBJ1-5, with 7 bases identical to TRBD1. J lost 2 bases, V lost 3 bases, and 7 bases had no gene match. Looked up from germline, CDR1 is SEHNR and CDR2 is FQNEAQ (reference sequence). The CDR3 totals 16 residues. Here the CDR3 DNA reads TGTGCCAGCAGCTTGGAGACAGGGTTGGGCAATCAGCCCCAGCATTTT. Its protein is CASSLETGLGNQPQHF.

The chain recombines TRBV11-2 with TRBJ1-1; TRBD1 matches 8 bases. The CDR3 loop spans 13 amino acids. The trim removed 4 bases at V and 7 bases at J, leaving 5 bases unmatched. The germline CDR1 and CDR2 sequences are SGHAT and FQNNGV. The CDR3 spells CASSSRQGNEAFF. CDR3 nucleotides: TGTGCCAGCAGCTCTAGACAGGGGAATGAAGCTTTCTTT.

This clone was picked up one time. The chain carries TRBV7-6 and TRBJ2-3; D is uncertain. The length of the CDR3 is 17 residues. Per germline, CDR1 SGHVS and CDR2 FNYEAQ. V lost 5 bases to trimming and J lost 4 bases, with 22 bases between them. In nucleotides, the CDR3 is TGTGCCAGCAGCCCCCTTGACATCCTCAAAGTTGCAGATACGCAGTATTTT. Translation gives CASSPLDILKVADTQYF.

V gene TRBV29-1 combines with J gene TRBJ2-5; D gene ambiguous. Between the trimmed V and J ends, which lost 7 bases and 2 bases, there was a span of 5 bases. The CDR3 consists of 10 residues. Germline CDR1 SQVTM, CDR2 ANQGSEA. CDR3 sequence (DNA): TGCAGCGCTAAACAAGAGACCCAGTACTTC. Translated: CSAKQETQYF.

The chain has TRBV28 and TRBJ1-2; a weak D match, TRBD1 (6 bases). Looked up from germline, CDR1 is MDHEN and CDR2 is SYDVKM. V was shortened by 1 base and J by 2 bases, with 8 bases between the two germline ends. This CDR3 has 14 amino acids. The DNA of the CDR3 is TGTGCCAGCAGTTTATTAACAGGGAACTATGGCTACACCTTC. Translation gives CASSLLTGNYGYTF.

V gene TRBV11-2 combines with J gene TRBJ1-2; D gene unclear. Germline V gene sequence: CDR1 SGHAT, CDR2 FQNNGV. V lost 5 bases, J lost 2 bases, and 18 bases lay in between. The CDR3 totals 16 residues. This chain's CDR3 is CASSKDGDLLNYGYTF. CDR3 in DNA: TGTGCCAGCAGCAAGGACGGAGACCTTCTCAACTATGGCTACACCTTC.

The chain carries TRBV12-3 or TRBV12-4 and TRBJ2-2; 7 bases fit TRBD1. There are 13 residues in the CDR3. The ends lost 2 bases at V and 6 bases at J; junction bases unmatched: 0. In DNA form, the CDR3 reads TGTGCCAGCAGTTTACAGGGGGCCGGGGAGCTGTTTTTT. This sequence encodes CASSLQGAGELFF.